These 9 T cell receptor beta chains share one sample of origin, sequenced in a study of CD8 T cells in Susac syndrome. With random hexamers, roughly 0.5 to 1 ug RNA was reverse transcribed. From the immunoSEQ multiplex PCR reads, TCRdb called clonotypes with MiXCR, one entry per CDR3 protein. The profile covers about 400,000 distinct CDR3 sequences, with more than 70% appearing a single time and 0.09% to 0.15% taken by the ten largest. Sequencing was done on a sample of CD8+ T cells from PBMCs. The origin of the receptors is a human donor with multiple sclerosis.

DNA of the CDR3: TGTGCCAGCAGCCGCCTGACTAGCGGGAGGGTCTCCTACAATGAGCAGTTCTTC. This sequence encodes CASSRLTSGRVSYNEQFF. The chain carries TRBV3-1 and TRBJ2-1, with 14 bases that match TRBD2. Trimming removed 4 bases from V and 0 bases from J; junction bases left unmatched: 5. Germline loops: CDR1 LGHDT, CDR2 YNNKEL (reference sequence). The CDR3 length is 18 residues.

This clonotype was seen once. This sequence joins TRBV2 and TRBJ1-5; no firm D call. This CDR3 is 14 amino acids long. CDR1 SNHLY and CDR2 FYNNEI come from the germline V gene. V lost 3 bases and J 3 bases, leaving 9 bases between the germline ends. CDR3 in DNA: TGTGCCAGCAGTGATTCCGGTTACAATCAGCCCCAGCATTTT. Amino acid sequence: CASSDSGYNQPQHF.

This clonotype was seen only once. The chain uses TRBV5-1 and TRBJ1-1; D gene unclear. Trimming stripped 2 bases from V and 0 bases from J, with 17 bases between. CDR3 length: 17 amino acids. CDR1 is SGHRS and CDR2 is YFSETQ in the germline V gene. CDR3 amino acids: CASSLVGFGLVNTEAFF. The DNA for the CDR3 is TGCGCCAGCAGCTTAGTTGGATTCGGCTTGGTGAACACTGAAGCTTTCTTT. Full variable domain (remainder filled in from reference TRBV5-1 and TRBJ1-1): KAGVTQTPRYLIKTRGQQVTLSCSPISGHRSVSWYQQTPGQGLQFLFEYFSETQRNKGNFPGRFSGRQFSNSRSEMNVSTLELGDSALYLCASSLVGFGLVNTEAFFGQGTRLTVV.

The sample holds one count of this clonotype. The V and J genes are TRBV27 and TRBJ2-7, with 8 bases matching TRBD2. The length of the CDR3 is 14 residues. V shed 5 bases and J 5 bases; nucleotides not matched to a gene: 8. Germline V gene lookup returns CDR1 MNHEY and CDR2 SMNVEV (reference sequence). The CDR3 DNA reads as TGTGCCAGCAGTAACTGGCGGGGGGTCCACGAGCAGTACTTC. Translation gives CASSNWRGVHEQYF.

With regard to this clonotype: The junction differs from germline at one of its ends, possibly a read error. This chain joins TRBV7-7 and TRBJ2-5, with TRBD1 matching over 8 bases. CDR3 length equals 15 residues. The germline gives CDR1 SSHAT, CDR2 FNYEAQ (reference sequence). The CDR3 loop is CASSLQGAGAETQYF. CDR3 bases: TGTGCTAGCAGCTTGCAGGGGGCTGGGGCGGAGACCCAGTACTTC.

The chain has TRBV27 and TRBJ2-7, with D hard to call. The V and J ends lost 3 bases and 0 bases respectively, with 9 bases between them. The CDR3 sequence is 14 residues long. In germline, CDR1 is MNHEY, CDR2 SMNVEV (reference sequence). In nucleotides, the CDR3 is TGTGCCAGCAGTTTGGCAGGAGTCTCCTACGAGCAGTACTTC. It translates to CASSLAGVSYEQYF.

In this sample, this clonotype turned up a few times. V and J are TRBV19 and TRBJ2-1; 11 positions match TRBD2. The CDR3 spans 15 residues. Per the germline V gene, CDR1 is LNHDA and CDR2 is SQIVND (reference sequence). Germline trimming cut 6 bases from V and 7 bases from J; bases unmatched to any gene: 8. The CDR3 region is CASSLTSGSLNEQFF. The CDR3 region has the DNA TGTGCCAGTAGCCTTACTAGCGGGAGTTTAAATGAGCAGTTCTTC.

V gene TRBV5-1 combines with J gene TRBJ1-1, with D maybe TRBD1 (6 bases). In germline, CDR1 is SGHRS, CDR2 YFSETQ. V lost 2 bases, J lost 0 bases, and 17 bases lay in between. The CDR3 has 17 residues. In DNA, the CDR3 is TGCGCCAGCAGCTTTCACAGGGTCAAACCGTTGAACACTGAAGCTTTCTTT. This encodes CASSFHRVKPLNTEAFF.

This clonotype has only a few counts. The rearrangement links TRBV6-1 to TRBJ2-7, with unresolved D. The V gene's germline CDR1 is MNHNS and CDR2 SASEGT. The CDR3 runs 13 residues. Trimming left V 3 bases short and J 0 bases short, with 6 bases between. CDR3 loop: CASSDRVSYEQYF. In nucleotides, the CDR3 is TGTGCCAGCAGTGATCGGGTCTCCTACGAGCAGTACTTC.